This T cell receptor beta chain was sequenced in a study of cytomegalovirus exposure and HLA in healthy donors (dated by TCRdb to 2016 to 2017). Regarding the complete study: In an earlier analysis of several hundred of the donors, approximately 300 Gb of sequence data and roughly 100 million unique TCR beta sequences from some 170 million T cells were reported. An early release that covered some 640 HLA-typed donors contained 300 to 350 gigabases of sequencing data and around 85 million unique TCR sequences. Among the roughly 400 genotyped donors, 75% to 90% belonged to the genetic ancestry cluster associated with self-reported Caucasian donors. The study aimed to test whether cataloging public T cell receptors could reveal signatures of past pathogen exposure. The study profiled the T cell repertoires of hundreds of subjects by immunosequencing and related them to cytomegalovirus serostatus. A separate validation cohort of 100 to 150 different subjects was used in addition to the approximately 700-subject first cohort. The study combined high-throughput TCR immunosequencing, statistical association of individual TCRs with disease status, and machine learning to predict cytomegalovirus infection status. A later analysis re-examined previously published TCR beta repertoires from about 670 donors and added high-resolution HLA genotyping to investigate patterns of TCR occurrence. Rather than using new phenotypic data, the later analysis identified candidate immune exposures from TCR beta sequences and from how often those sequences occurred across donors. An earlier analysis of 587 of the donors used high-throughput TCR beta sequencing to judge whether each TCR beta V gene segment behaved as functional or pseudogenic. Donor age, sex, ethnicity and CMV serostatus were compiled alongside the repertoire data. In a later genetic analysis, genome-wide SNP genotypes for about 55% of the roughly 670 donors were used, and that subset was treated as a discovery cohort. All discovery cohort repertoires had been generated using a single sequencing platform. Both class I and class II loci were covered by HLA typing, at four-digit resolution. The number of donors typed differed by locus, with about 629-640 for A, B, C, DRB1 and DQB1, about 500 for DQA1, 606 for DPA1, and around 450 for DPB1. A handful of DR-DQ haplotypes were handled as single units for association and clustering because linkage in the cohort was strong. Across 398 genotyped donors of the cohort, an average of about 240,000 unique TCR beta nucleotide sequences per donor were sequenced, and about a sixth of those sequences were non-productive. Overall study results and their limits: In a later analysis, most CMV-associated TCR beta chains were found to appear HLA-restricted, with HLA associations seemingly driven largely by CMV exposure. A few of the identified cytomegalovirus-associated TCR beta chains were confirmed in vitro to be specific for cytomegalovirus antigens. Compared with equally common non-associated chains, HLA-associated TCR beta chains in a later analysis were more clonally expanded and had lower generation probabilities. In a later analysis, several top co-occurrence clusters were reported to appear linked to parvovirus B19, influenza, CMV and Epstein-Barr virus. Some IMGT-functional V segments, including TRBV6-2 and TRBV6-3, could not be distinguished by the 87-base-pair reads and were therefore excluded. Most TCR sequences were observed very rarely across donors, whereas some public TCRs were present in many individuals. The classifier was reported to diagnose cytomegalovirus status with high specificity and sensitivity in both the original and validation cohorts. A further reported finding was that TCR beta sequences accurately predicted the HLA-A and HLA-B alleles for most subjects in the first cohort. Immune exposure information for the cohort was limited to CMV serostatus. A later genetic analysis associated a missense DCLRE1C variant with V-gene and J-gene trimming of TCR beta chains, and an independent cohort replicated the association. Because HLA typing was unavailable for some donors at each locus, only the typed subset was used in association tests. Because counts were too low, roughly 16 rarely observed V segments, including chromosome 9 orphons, were excluded from the earlier analysis of about 500 of the donors. Only TCR beta chains were sequenced in this cohort, and the absence of alpha or paired-chain data limited detectable features. Strong co-occurrence of HLA alleles, especially DR and DQ, made assigning TCR associations to individual alleles difficult. In an earlier analysis of 500 to 650 of the donors, most TCR beta V segments appeared in productive rearrangements about 90% or about 30% of the time, broadly matching IMGT annotations. In a later genetic analysis, fewer N-insertions in productive TCRs were reported among donors in an Asian-associated ancestry cluster than the approximately 670-donor mean. The authors suggested that the approach could potentially be extended to other disease states and immunological phenotypes. In a later analysis, the rate of TCR association differed among HLA loci, with DRB1 alleles having the most associated TCRs and HLA-C alleles having the fewest. Presence/absence analyses assumed roughly uniform sequencing depth across donors, an assumption that may not hold. The study gave a list of some 150 TCR beta chains associated with cytomegalovirus. At a false discovery rate of 0.05, a later analysis linked some 18,000 TCR beta sequences to specific HLA alleles. Correlated functional status among segregating V segments might reflect linkage disequilibrium, but an unknown experimental factor could not be ruled out. A cluster of highly shared sequence variants was judged likely to be a technical artifact of the sequencing pipeline.

The cohort was made up of about 670 healthy bone marrow donors. All cohort members were sampled while nominally healthy, although unrecorded immune exposures were likely present. The donor tested CMV seropositive and was one of the 289 seropositive cohort members. A peripheral blood sample was provided by each donor, and peripheral blood mononuclear cells were used for TCR beta sequencing. Genomic DNA was extracted from the blood cell samples with the Qiagen DNeasy Blood Extraction Kit. Library preparation used the immunoSEQ multiplex PCR assay. A mixture of 60 forward primers for TCR Vbeta segments and 13 reverse primers for TCR Jbeta segments was used in the multiplex PCR. The CDR3 region of rearranged TCR beta genes was amplified from genomic DNA by a multiplex PCR assay. Amplified TCR beta libraries were sequenced as 87-base-pair reads on the Illumina HiSeq System. The paper's data handling went like this. A later analysis tallied roughly 76 million unique TCR beta chains across the 700 or so repertoires, and around 9.9 million of those chains were shared by two or more donors. A nearest-neighbor algorithm error-corrected the raw reads and collapsed the reads into unique sequences, merging closely related sequences to remove PCR and sequencing errors. To assign V, D and J gene segments, CDR3 sequences were aligned to IMGT reference sequences. For a sequence to be retained, at least a six-nucleotide match to both a V gene segment and a J gene segment was required. A rearrangement counted as productive if the CDR3 had no stop codons and remained in frame with V and J, and every other rearrangement counted as non-productive. CDR3 was defined according to IMGT convention as the region running from the second conserved V-encoded cysteine to the conserved J-encoded phenylalanine. In an earlier analysis of 587 of the donors, sequences lacking an unambiguous match to a single V gene segment were excluded. In an earlier analysis of 587 of the donors, V segments were called functional above 56.7% productive rearrangements and were called segregating when the between-donor standard deviation exceeded 5%. A statistical classification framework was developed to diagnose cytomegalovirus status using the catalog of TCR beta chain sequences. In a later analysis, TCR nucleotide sequences were compared against IMGT/GENE-DB human TR gene sequences so that V and J genes could be assigned. The TCRdist pipeline was used in a later analysis to assign CDR3 sequences and most-parsimonious VDJ recombination scenarios. In a later analysis, each TCR beta chain was defined by its CDR3 amino acid sequence together with its V-gene family, and reads lacking a unique V-gene family were excluded. To address suspected cross-contamination and a sequencing artifact, a later analysis removed roughly 580 highly shared, low-generation-probability nucleotide sequences. In a later analysis, a clonal expansion index was calculated for each public chain from normalized within-repertoire ranks of inferred template counts. A later analysis computed generation probabilities with a VDJ recombination model fitted to out-of-frame rearrangements, and checked the results against IGoR. In a later analysis, hypergeometric tests were used to score TCR-TCR, TCR-HLA and TCR-CMV co-occurrence, with a repertoire-size bias correction applied to TCR pairs. To estimate false discovery rates, a later analysis permuted the HLA or CMV assignments 20 times. In a later analysis, co-occurring TCRs were grouped using DBSCAN, and TCRdist sequence similarity was added for clustering within HLA-allele-positive subsets. For co-occurrence clustering, repertoires with fewer than 30,000 or more than 120,000 public chains were excluded, along with four to six repertoires with anomalous nucleotide sharing. What TCRdb holds here is the immuneACCESS table cut down to in-frame rearrangements. Part of the clones is not present; checked against another copy, under half of the missing clones reflect an unresolved V gene, and the others are unexplained. V and J calls and clone size are those listed in that table; D and trimming were worked out from the DNA. The sample table holds about 200,000 clones, of which roughly 78% were seen once. 1.5% of the sample is taken by the ten largest.

For this clone: Its antigen is currently not known. Per-base qualities were not stored, and no clone one base away is much larger.

CDR1 and CDR2 were assigned from the germline V gene (reference sequence) as LNHDA and SQIVND. At the junction V is shortened by 4 bases and J by 3 bases; bases outside the gene matches: 10. Reading from cysteine to phenylalanine, the CDR3 counts 16 amino acids. Only the CDR3 part of the read is kept: 48 bases, read in frame from the first base. The chain couples TRBV19 to TRBJ1-1; the central 8 bases match TRBD1. Sequenced: PBMCs. This sequence originates from a girl between 10 and 17 years old in good health and CMV-seropositive. The CDR3 is CASSTTGVRDDTEAFF. The nucleotide sequence is given as TGTGCCAGTAGTACGACAGGGGTTCGCGATGACACTGAAGCTTTCTTT.